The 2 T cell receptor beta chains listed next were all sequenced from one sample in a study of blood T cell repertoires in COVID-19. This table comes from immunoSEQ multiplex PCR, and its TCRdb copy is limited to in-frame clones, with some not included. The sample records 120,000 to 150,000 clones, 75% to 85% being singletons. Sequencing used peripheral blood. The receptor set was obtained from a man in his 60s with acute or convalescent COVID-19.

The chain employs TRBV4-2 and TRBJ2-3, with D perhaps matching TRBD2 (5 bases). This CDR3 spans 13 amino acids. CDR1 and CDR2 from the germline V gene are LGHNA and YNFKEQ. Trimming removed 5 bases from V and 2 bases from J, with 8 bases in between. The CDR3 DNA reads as TGTGCCAGCAGCTTGGACTCCACAGATACGCAGTATTTT. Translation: CASSLDSTDTQYF.

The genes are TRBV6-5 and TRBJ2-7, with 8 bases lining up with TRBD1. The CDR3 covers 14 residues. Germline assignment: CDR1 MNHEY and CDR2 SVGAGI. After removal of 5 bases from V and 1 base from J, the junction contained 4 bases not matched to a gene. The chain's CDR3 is CASSRDRTSYEQYF. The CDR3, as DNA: TGTGCCAGCAGTCGGGACAGGACGTCCTACGAGCAGTACTTC.